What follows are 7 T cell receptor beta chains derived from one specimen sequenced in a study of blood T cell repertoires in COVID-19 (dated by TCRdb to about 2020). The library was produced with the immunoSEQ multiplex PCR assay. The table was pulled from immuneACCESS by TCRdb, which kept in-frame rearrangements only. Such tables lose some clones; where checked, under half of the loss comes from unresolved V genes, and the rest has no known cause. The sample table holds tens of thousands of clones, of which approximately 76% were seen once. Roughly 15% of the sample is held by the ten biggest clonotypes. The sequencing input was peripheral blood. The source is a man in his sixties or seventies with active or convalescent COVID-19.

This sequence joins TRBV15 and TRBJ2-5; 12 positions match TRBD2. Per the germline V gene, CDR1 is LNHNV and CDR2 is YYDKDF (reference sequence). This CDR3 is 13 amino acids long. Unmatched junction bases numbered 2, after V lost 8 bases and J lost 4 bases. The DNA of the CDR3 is TGTGCCACCCGGACTAGCGGGGTAGAGACCCAGTACTTC. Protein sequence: CATRTSGVETQYF.

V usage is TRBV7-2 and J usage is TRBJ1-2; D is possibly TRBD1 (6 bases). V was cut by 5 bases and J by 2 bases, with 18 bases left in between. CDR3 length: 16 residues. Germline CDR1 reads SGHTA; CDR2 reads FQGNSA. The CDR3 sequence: CASSPPGHDTNYGYTF. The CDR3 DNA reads TGTGCCAGCAGCCCTCCGGGACACGATACGAACTATGGCTACACCTTC. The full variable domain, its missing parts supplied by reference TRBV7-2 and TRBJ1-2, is GAGVSQSPSNKVTEKGKDVELRCDPISGHTALYWYRQSLGQGLEFLIYFQGNSAPDKSGLPSDRFSAERTGGSVSTLTIQRTQQEDSAVYLCASSPPGHDTNYGYTFGSGTRLTVV.

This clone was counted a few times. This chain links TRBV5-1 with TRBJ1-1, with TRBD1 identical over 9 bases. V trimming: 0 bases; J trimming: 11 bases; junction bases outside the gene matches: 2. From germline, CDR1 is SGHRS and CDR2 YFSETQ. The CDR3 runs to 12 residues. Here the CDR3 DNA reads TGCGCCAGCAGCTTGGGGGACAGGGCGGCTTTCTTT. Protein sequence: CASSLGDRAAFF.

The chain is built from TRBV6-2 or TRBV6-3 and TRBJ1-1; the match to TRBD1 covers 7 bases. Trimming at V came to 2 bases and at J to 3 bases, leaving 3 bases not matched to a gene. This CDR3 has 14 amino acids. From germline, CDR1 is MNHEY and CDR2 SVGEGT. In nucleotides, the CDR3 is TGTGCCAGCAGTTACCGGGACAGCGACACTGAAGCTTTCTTT. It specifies CASSYRDSDTEAFF.

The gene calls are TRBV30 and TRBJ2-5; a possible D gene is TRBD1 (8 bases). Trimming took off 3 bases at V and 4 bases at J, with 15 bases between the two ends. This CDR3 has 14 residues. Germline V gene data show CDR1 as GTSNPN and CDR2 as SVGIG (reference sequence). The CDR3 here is CAWRQGGGGETQYF. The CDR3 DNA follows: TGTGCCTGGAGACAGGGGGGCGGGGGAGAGACCCAGTACTTC.

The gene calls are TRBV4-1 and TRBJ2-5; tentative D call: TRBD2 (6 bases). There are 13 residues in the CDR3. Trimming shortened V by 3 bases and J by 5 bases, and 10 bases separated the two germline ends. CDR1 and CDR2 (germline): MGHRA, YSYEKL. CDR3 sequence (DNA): TGCGCCAGCAGCCAGTCAGGGAGGGAGACCCAGTACTTC. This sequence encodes CASSQSGRETQYF.

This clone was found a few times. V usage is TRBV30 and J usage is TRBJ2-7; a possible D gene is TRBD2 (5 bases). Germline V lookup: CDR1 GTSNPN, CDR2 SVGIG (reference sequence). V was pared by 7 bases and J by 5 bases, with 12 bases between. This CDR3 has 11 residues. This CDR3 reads CASLGVHEQYF. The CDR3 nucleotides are TGTGCCTCCCTCGGGGTTCACGAGCAGTACTTC.